This note documents a single TCR beta chain sequence. Its antigen remains unidentified. The ends were cut back, 5 bases at V and 1 base at J, with 11 bases in the middle. The CDR3 consists of 14 residues. CDR1 is DFQATT, CDR2 SNEGSKA, per germline (reference sequence). This specimen comes from a study of T cells in Graves' hyperthyroidism and ophthalmopathy. The overall study: At initial diagnosis, before any treatment had begun, peripheral blood was obtained. General study points: Most thyroid clonotypes expanded above 0.001 appeared in blood too.

TCR beta CDR3 regions were amplified from RNA transcripts. The TCR CDR3 first-round RT-PCR relied on the HTBI primer set. TCRdb analysed the multiplex PCR reads with MiXCR anew, one entry per CDR3 protein. In the table there are about 270,000 distinct CDR3 sequences, 20% to 25% of which are singletons. What was sequenced was blood. The V and J genes are TRBV20-1 and TRBJ2-2; possibly TRBD2 for D (6 bases). This sequence originates from a man aged 25-40 years with Graves' ophthalmopathy. CDR3 region: CSAPGTLNTGELFF. CDR3 DNA: TGCAGTGCTCCCGGGACTCTGAACACCGGGGAGCTGTTTTTT.